The 9 T cell receptor beta chains presented below share a single source sample, sequenced in a study of blood T cell repertoires in COVID-19 (dated by TCRdb to 2018 to 2021). Library creation used the immunoSEQ multiplex PCR assay. Held by TCRdb, this immuneACCESS table contains in-frame sequences only and omits some clones. Under half of the omission traces to an unresolved V gene where checked; the cause of the rest is unknown. This sample has over 250,000 clones in its table, and approximately 84% of those were observed once. The top ten clonotypes cover roughly 1.5% of the sample. The specimen was peripheral blood. The receptors shown here come from a human donor with COVID-19, enrolled during active disease. The donor label of this sample is uncertain.

This chain joins TRBV4-1 and TRBJ1-1; 8 bases match TRBD1. There are 17 residues in the CDR3. Germline V gives CDR1 MGHRA, CDR2 YSYEKL. Trimming at V came to 1 base and at J to 0 bases, leaving 7 bases not matched to a gene. The CDR3 sequence is CASSQGGGQVMNTEAFF. CDR3 bases: TGCGCCAGCAGCCAAGGGGGGGGACAGGTCATGAACACTGAAGCTTTCTTT.

This clone was counted ten times or more. The genes are TRBV5-1 and TRBJ2-7; D is undetermined. CDR3 size: 13 residues. V was clipped by 5 bases and J by 2 bases, with 11 bases between them. In germline, CDR1 is SGHRS, CDR2 YFSETQ. The CDR3 is CASSSSVTYEQYF. In nucleotides, the CDR3 is TGCGCCAGCAGTTCCAGCGTGACCTACGAGCAGTACTTC. Full variable domain (missing parts from reference TRBV5-1 and TRBJ2-7): KAGVTQTPRYLIKTRGQQVTLSCSPISGHRSVSWYQQTPGQGLQFLFEYFSETQRNKGNFPGRFSGRQFSNSRSEMNVSTLELGDSALYLCASSSSVTYEQYFGPGTRLTVT.

This clone was seen a handful of times. V is TRBV30 and J is TRBJ2-7, with 9 bases matching TRBD1. The CDR3 covers 12 residues. J gave up 8 bases and V 5 bases, and 7 bases lay outside the gene matches. The germline gives CDR1 GTSNPN, CDR2 SVGIG (reference sequence). The CDR3 DNA is TGTGCCTGGGCCGGGACAGGGAGGCAGCAGTACTTC. Its protein product is CAWAGTGRQQYF. Combining the CDR3 with reference TRBV30 and TRBJ2-7 gives the whole variable domain SQTIHQWPATLVQPVGSPLSLECTVEGTSNPNLYWYRQAAGRGLQLLFYSVGIGQISSEVPQNLSASRPQDRQFILSSKKLLLSDSGFYLCAWAGTGRQQYFGPGTRLTVT.

The J gene is TRBJ2-1, the V gene TRBV7-9, with 8 bases matching TRBD2. CDR1 is SEHNR and CDR2 is FQNEAQ in the germline V gene (reference sequence). The CDR3 runs to 13 residues. The ends lost 5 bases at V and 9 bases at J; junction bases unmatched: 6. CDR3 loop: CASSREGPGEQFF. In nucleotides, the CDR3 is TGTGCCAGCAGCCGGGAGGGGCCCGGTGAGCAGTTCTTC. The full variable domain, its missing parts supplied by reference TRBV7-9 and TRBJ2-1, is DTGVSQNPRHKITKRGQNVTFRCDPISEHNRLYWYRQTLGQGPEFLTYFQNEAQLEKSRLLSDRFSAERPKGSFSTLEIQRTEQGDSAMYLCASSREGPGEQFFGPGTRLTVL.

The chain carries TRBV28 and TRBJ2-7, with D unresolved. V lost 6 bases to trimming and J lost 3 bases, with 15 bases between them. This CDR3 is built from 14 residues. From germline, CDR1 is MDHEN and CDR2 SYDVKM. This CDR3 reads CASRRPGVYYEQYF. The CDR3 DNA is TGTGCCAGCAGGCGCCCCGGTGTCTACTACGAGCAGTACTTC.

This chain connects TRBV6-5 to TRBJ1-4; D perhaps matches TRBD1 (6 bases). Germline CDR1 MNHEY, CDR2 SVGAGI. The CDR3 length is 10 residues. DNA for the CDR3: TGTGGCACAGGGAATGAAAAACTGTTTTTT. It specifies CGTGNEKLFF.

The chain joins TRBV30 to TRBJ1-4, with 8 nucleotides matching TRBD1. The CDR3 spans 16 residues. Trimming removed 1 base from V and 0 bases from J; junction bases left unmatched: 4. Germline V gene sequence: CDR1 GTSNPN, CDR2 SVGIG (reference sequence). CDR3 coding DNA: TGTGCCTGGAGTGGGAGGACAGGGCCAACTAATGAAAAACTGTTTTTT. This gives the protein CAWSGRTGPTNEKLFF.

This chain uses TRBV7-3 with TRBJ2-5; 10 bases fit TRBD2. Germline V gives CDR1 SGHTA, CDR2 FQGTGA. This CDR3 comprises 20 residues. J gave up 1 base and V 5 bases, and 19 bases lay outside the gene matches. In DNA form, the CDR3 reads TGTGCCAGCAGCCCACAACGCAGACCGACTAGCGGGCCCCTCCAAGAGACCCAGTACTTC. This gives the protein CASSPQRRPTSGPLQETQYF. The full variable domain, rest sourced from reference TRBV7-3 and TRBJ2-5, is GAGVSQTPSNKVTEKGKYVELRCDPISGHTALYWYRQSLGQGPEFLIYFQGTGAADDSGLPNDRFFAVRPEGSVSTLKIQRTERGDSAVYLCASSPQRRPTSGPLQETQYFGPGTRLLVL.

This clone was observed a few times. The V call is TRBV18, the J call TRBJ1-5; D remains unclear. This CDR3 is 15 amino acids long. The germline CDR1 and CDR2 sequences are KGHSH and LQKENI. Trimming shortened V by 3 bases and J by 0 bases, and 9 bases separated the two germline ends. The CDR3 region has the DNA TGTGCCAGCTCACCTAAGACTTATAGCAATCAGCCCCAGCATTTT. It codes for CASSPKTYSNQPQHF.